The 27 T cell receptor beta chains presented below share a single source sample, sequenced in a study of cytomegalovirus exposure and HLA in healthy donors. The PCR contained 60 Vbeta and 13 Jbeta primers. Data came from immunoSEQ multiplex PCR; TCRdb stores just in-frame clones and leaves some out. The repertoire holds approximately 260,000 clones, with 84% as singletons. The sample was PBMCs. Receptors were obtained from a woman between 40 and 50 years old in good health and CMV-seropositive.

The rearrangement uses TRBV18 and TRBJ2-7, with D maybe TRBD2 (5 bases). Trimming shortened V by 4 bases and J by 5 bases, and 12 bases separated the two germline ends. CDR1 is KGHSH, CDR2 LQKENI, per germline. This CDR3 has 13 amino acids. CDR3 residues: CASSQGSTDEQYF. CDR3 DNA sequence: TGTGCCAGCTCACAAGGGAGTACGGACGAGCAGTACTTC.

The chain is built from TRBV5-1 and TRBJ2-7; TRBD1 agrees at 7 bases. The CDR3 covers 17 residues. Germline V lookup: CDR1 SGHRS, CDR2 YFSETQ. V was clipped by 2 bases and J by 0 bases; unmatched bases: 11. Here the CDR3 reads CASSLWPRTGSSYEQYF. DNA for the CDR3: TGCGCCAGCAGCTTATGGCCTAGGACAGGCAGCTCCTACGAGCAGTACTTC.

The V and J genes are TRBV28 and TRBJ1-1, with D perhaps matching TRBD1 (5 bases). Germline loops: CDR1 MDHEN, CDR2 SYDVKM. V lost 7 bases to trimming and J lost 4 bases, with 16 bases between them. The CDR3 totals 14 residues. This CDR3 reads CASISPAGRTEAFF. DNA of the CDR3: TGTGCCAGCATATCCCCAGCAGGGCGCACTGAAGCTTTCTTT. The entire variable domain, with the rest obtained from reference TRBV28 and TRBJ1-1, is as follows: DVKVTQSSRYLVKRTGEKVFLECVQDMDHENMFWYRQDPGLGLRLIYFSYDVKMKEKGDIPEGYSVSREKKERFSLILESASTNQTSMYLCASISPAGRTEAFFGQGTRLTVV.

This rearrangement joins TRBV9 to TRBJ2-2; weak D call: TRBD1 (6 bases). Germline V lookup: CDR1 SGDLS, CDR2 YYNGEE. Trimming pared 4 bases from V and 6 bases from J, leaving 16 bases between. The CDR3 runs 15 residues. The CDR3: CASSPAGQTAGELFF. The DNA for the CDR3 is TGTGCCAGCAGCCCCGCCGGACAGACAGCCGGGGAGCTGTTTTTT. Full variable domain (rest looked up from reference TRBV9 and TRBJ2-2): DSGVTQTPKHLITATGQRVTLRCSPRSGDLSVYWYQQSLDQGLQFLIQYYNGEERAKGNILERFSAQQFPDLHSELNLSSLELGDSALYFCASSPAGQTAGELFFGEGSRLTVL.

The CDR3 bases are TGTGCCAGCAGCTCGGGACAGGGCTTGGGCGAGCAGTACTTC. Its protein is CASSSGQGLGEQYF. The rearrangement links TRBV27 to TRBJ2-7, with 9 bases fitting TRBD1. The V and J ends lost 6 bases and 6 bases, in that order; junction bases with no gene match: 9. Germline V gene sequence: CDR1 MNHEY, CDR2 SMNVEV (reference sequence). CDR3 size: 14 residues.

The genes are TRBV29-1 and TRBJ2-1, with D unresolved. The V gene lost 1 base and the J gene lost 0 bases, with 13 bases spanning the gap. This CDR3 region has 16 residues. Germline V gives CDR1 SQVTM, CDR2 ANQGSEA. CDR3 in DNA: TGCAGCGTTGAAGTGGTCAGGATTAGCTCCTACAATGAGCAGTTCTTC. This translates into CSVEVVRISSYNEQFF.

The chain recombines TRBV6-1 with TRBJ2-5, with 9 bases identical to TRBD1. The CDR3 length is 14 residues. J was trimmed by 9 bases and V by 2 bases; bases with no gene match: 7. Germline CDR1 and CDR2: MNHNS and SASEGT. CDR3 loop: CASSEWGQGGSQYF. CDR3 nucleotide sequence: TGTGCCAGCAGTGAATGGGGACAGGGTGGGTCCCAGTACTTC.

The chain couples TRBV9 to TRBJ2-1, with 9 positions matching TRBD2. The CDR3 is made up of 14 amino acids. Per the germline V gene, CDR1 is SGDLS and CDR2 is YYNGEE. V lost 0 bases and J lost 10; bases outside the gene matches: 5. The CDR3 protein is CASSVGFAGGEQFF. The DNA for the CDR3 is TGTGCCAGCAGCGTAGGGTTCGCGGGAGGGGAGCAGTTCTTC.

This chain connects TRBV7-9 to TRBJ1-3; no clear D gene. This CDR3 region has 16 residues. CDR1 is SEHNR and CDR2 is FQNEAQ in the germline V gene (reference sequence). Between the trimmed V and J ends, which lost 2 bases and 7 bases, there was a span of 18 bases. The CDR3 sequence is CASSLNPTTLENTIYF. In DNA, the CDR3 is TGTGCCAGCAGCTTAAACCCTACCACCTTAGAGAACACCATATATTTT.

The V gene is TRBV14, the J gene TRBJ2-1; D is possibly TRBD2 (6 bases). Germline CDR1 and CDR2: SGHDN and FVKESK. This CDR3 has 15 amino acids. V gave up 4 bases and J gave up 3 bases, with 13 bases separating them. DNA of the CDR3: TGTGCCAGCAGCCCCGGGACTCCTCACTACAATGAGCAGTTCTTC. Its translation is CASSPGTPHYNEQFF.

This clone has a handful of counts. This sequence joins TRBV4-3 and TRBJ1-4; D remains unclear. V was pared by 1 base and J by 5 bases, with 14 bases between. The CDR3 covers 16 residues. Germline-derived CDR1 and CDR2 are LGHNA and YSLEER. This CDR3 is CASSQAELGGNEKLFF. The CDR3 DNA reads TGCGCCAGCAGCCAAGCGGAGCTCGGTGGGAATGAAAAACTGTTTTTT.

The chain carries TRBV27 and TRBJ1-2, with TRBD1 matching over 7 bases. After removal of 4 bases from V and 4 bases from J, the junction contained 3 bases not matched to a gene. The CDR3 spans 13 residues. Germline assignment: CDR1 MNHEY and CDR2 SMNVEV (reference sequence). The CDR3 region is CASSSQGVYGYTF. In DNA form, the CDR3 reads TGTGCCAGCAGTTCTCAGGGGGTCTATGGCTACACCTTC.

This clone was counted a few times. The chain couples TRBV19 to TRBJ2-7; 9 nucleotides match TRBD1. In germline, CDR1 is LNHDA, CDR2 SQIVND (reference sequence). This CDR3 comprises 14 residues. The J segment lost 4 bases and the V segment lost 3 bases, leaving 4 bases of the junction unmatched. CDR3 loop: CASSIHGQGYEQYF. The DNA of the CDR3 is TGTGCCAGTAGTATTCACGGACAGGGGTACGAGCAGTACTTC.

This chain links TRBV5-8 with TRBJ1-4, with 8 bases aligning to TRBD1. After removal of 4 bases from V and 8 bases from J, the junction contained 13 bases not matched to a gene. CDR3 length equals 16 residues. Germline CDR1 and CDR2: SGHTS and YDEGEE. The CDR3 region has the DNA TGTGCCAGCAGCCGTGAGCAGACAGGGGTGAGGGAAAAACTGTTTTTT. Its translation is CASSREQTGVREKLFF.

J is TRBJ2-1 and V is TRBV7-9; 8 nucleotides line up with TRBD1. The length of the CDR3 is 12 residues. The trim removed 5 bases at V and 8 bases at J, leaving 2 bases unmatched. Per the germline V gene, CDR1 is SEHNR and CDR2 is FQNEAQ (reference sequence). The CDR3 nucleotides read TGTGCCAGCAGCCCGACAGGGGATGAGCAGTTCTTC. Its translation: CASSPTGDEQFF.

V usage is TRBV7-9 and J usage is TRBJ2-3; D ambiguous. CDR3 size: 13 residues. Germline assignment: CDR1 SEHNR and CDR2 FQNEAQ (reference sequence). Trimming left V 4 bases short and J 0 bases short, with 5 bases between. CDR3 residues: CASSWSSTDTQYF. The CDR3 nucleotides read TGTGCCAGCAGCTGGAGCAGCACAGATACGCAGTATTTT.

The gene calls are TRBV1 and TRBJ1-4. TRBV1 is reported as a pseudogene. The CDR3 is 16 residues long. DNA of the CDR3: TGCACCAGCAGCCAAGATAAGAGGGAACGGAATGAAAAACTGTTTTTT. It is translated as CTSSQDKRERNEKLFF.

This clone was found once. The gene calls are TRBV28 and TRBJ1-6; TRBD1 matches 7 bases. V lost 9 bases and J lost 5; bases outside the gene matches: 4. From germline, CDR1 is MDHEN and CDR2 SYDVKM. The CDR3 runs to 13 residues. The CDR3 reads CASNRGNNSPLHF. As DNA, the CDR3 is TGTGCCAGTAACAGGGGTAATAATTCACCCCTCCACTTT.

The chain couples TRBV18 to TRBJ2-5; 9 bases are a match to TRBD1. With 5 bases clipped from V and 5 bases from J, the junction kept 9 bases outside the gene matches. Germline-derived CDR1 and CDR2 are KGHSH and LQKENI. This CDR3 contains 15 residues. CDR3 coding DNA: TGTGCCAGCTCAAAGGGACAGGGCGGCGGGGAGACCCAGTACTTC. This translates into CASSKGQGGGETQYF.

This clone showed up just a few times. The CDR3 DNA follows: TGTGCCAGCAGGGAGCTAGCGGTTTTTTATTCACCCCTCCACTTT. It translates to CASRELAVFYSPLHF. V gene TRBV6-1 combines with J gene TRBJ1-6; the D is unclear. The germline V gene encodes CDR1 MNHNS and CDR2 SASEGT. Trimming cost V 6 bases and J 8 bases, with 17 bases left between them. The CDR3 spans 15 residues.

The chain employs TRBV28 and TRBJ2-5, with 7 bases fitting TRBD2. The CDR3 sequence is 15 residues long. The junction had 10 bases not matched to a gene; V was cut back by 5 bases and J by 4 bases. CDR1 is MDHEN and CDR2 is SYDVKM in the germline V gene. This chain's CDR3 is CASSPRLAWGETQYF. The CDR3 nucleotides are TGTGCCAGCAGTCCCCGACTAGCTTGGGGAGAGACCCAGTACTTC.

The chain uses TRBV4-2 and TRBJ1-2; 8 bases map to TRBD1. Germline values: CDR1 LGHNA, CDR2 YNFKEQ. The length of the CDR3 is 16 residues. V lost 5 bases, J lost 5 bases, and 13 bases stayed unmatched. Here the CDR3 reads CASSLGGQVGGYGYTF. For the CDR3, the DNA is TGTGCCAGCAGCTTGGGGGGACAGGTCGGGGGGTATGGCTACACCTTC.

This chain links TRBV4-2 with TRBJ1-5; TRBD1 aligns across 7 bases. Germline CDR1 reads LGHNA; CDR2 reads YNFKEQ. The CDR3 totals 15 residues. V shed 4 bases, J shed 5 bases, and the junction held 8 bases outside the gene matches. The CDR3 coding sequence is TGTGCCAGCAGCCCCGCGGGACAGAGCTATCAGCCCCAGCATTTT. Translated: CASSPAGQSYQPQHF.

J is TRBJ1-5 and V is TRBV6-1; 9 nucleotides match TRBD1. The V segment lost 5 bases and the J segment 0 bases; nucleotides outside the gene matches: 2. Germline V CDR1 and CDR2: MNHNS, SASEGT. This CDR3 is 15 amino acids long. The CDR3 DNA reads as TGTGCCAGCAGTATACAGGGGGCTAGCAATCAGCCCCAGCATTTT. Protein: CASSIQGASNQPQHF.

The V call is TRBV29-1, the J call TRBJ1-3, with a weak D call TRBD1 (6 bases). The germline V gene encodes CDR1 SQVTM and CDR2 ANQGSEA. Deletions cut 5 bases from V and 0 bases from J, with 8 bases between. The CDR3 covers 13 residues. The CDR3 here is CSVLGGSGNTIYF. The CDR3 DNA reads TGCAGCGTTCTAGGGGGCTCTGGAAACACCATATATTTT.

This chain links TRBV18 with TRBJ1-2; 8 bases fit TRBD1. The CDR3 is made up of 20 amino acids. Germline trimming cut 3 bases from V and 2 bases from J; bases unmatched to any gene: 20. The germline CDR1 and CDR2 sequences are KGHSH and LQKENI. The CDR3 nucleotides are TGTGCCAGCTCACCTTCCCAACAGGGGGTGCAGGGGGGCCGAAACTATGGCTACACCTTC. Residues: CASSPSQQGVQGGRNYGYTF.

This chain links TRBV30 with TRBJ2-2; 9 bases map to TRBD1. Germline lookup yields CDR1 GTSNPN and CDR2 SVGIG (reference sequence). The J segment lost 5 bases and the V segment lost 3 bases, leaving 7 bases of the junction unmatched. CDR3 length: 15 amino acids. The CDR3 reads CAWRTGGALTGELFF. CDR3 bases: TGTGCCTGGAGGACAGGGGGGGCTCTGACCGGGGAGCTGTTTTTT.